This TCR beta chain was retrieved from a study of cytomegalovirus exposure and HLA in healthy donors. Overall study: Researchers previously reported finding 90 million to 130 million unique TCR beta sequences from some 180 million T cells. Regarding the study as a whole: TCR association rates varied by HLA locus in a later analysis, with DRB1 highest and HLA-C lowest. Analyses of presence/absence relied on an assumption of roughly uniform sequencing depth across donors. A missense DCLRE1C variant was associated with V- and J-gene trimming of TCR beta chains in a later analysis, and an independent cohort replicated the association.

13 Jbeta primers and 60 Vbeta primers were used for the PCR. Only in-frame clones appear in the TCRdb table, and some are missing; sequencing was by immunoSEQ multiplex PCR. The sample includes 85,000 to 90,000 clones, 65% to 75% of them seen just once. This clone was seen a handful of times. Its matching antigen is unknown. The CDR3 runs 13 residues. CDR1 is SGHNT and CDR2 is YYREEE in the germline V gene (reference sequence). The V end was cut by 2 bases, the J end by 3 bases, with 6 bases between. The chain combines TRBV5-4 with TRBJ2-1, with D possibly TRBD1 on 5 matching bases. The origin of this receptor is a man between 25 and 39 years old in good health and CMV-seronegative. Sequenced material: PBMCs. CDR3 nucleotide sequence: TGTGCCAGCAGCTTTACAGGCTACAATGAGCAGTTCTTC. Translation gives CASSFTGYNEQFF. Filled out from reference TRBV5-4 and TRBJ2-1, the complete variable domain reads ETGVTQSPTHLIKTRGQQVTLRCSSQSGHNTVSWYQQALGQGPQFIFQYYREEENGRGNFPPRFSGLQFPNYSSELNVNALELDDSALYLCASSFTGYNEQFFGPGTRLTVL.